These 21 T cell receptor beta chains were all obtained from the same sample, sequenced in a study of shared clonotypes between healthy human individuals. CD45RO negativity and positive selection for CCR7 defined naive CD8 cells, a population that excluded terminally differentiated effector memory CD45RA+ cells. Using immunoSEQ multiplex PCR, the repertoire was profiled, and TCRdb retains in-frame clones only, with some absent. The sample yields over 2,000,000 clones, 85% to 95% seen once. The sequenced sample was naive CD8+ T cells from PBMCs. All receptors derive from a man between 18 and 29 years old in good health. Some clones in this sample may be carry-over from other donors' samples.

DNA of the CDR3: TGTGCCAGCTCACCAAACTCTAATCCCGGGACAGCCTCTAACTATGGCTACACCTTC. Residues: CASSPNSNPGTASNYGYTF. The chain joins TRBV18 to TRBJ1-2; 7 bases align to TRBD1. This CDR3 has 19 amino acids. Germline V CDR1 and CDR2: KGHSH, LQKENI. Losses at the gene ends were 2 bases for V and 0 bases for J; bases not matched to a gene: 15.

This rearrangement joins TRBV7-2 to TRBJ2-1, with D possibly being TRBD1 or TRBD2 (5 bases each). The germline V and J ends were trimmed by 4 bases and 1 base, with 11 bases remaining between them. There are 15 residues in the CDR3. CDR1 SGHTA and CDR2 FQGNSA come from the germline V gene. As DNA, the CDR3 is TGTGCCAGCAGCTCCCCGGGGCCTTCCTACAATGAGCAGTTCTTC. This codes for CASSSPGPSYNEQFF.

The CDR3 loop is CASRLTGGNLWETQYF. Written as DNA, the CDR3 is TGTGCCAGCAGGTTGACAGGGGGCAACTTGTGGGAGACCCAGTACTTC. The chain links TRBV5-6 to TRBJ2-5; 10 bases line up with TRBD1. CDR1 is SGHDT and CDR2 is YYEEEE in the germline V gene. Germline trimming cut 5 bases from V and 5 bases from J; bases unmatched to any gene: 12. CDR3 length: 16 amino acids.

CDR3 DNA sequence: TGTGCCAGCAGCGCTGAGGGCGGACTAGCGGGATTTTACGAGCAGTACTTC. Residues: CASSAEGGLAGFYEQYF. This chain joins TRBV11-2 and TRBJ2-7; 12 nucleotides agree with TRBD2. Trimming took 5 bases from V and 4 from J; bases not matched to a gene: 12. Germline CDR1 and CDR2: SGHAT and FQNNGV. This CDR3 has 17 residues.

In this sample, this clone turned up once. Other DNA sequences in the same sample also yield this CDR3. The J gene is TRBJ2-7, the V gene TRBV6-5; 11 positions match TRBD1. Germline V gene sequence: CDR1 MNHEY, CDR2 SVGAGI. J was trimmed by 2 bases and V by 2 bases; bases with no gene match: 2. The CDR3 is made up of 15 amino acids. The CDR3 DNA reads TGTGCCAGCAGTTACGGGGGACAGGGGGCCTACGAGCAGTACTTC. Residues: CASSYGGQGAYEQYF.

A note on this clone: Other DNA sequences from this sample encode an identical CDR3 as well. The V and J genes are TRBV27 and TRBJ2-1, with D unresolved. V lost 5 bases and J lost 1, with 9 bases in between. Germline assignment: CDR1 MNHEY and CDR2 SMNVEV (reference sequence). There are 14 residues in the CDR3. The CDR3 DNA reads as TGTGCCAGCAGTCCGTCCTCATCCTACAATGAGCAGTTCTTC. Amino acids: CASSPSSSYNEQFF.

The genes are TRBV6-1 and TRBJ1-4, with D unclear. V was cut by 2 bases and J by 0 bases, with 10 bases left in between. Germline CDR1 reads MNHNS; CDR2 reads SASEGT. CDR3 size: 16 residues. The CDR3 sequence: CASSESWWATNEKLFF. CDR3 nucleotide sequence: TGTGCCAGCAGTGAATCTTGGTGGGCAACTAATGAAAAACTGTTTTTT.

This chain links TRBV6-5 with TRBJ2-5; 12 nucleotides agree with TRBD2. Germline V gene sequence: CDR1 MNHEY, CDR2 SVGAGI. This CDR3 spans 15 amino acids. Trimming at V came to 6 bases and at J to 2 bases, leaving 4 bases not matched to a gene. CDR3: CASSPGLAGQETQYF. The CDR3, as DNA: TGTGCCAGCAGCCCAGGACTAGCGGGACAAGAGACCCAGTACTTC.

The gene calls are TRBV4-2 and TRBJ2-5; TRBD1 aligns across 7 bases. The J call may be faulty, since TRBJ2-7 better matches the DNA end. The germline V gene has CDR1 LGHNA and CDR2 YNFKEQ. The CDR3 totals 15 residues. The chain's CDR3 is CASSLKGAGRTEQYF. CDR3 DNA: TGTGCCAGCAGCCTCAAGGGGGCGGGCCGGACCGAGCAGTACTTC.

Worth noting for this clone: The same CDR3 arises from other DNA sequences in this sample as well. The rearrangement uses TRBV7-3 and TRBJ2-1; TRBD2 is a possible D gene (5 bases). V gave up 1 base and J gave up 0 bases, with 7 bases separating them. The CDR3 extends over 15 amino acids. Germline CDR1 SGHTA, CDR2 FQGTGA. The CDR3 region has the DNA TGTGCCAGCAGCTTAAGAGGGAGCTCCTACAATGAGCAGTTCTTC. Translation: CASSLRGSSYNEQFF.

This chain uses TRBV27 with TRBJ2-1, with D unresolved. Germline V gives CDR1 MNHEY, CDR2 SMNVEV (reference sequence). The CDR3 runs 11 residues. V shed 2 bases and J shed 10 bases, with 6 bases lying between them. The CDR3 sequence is CASSLPPEQFF. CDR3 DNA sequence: TGTGCCAGCAGTTTACCCCCGGAGCAGTTCTTC.

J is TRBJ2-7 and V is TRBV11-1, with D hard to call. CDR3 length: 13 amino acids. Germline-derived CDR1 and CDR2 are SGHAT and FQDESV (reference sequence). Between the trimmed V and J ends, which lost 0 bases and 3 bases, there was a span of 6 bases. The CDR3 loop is CASSLAYNYEQYF. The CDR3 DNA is TGTGCCAGCAGCTTAGCGTACAACTACGAGCAGTACTTC.

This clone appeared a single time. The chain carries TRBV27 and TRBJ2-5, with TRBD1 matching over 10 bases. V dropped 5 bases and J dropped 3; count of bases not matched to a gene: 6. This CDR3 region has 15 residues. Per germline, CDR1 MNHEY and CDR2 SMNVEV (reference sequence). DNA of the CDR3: TGTGCCAGCAGTCCTAACGGACAGGGGGAAGAGACCCAGTACTTC. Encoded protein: CASSPNGQGEETQYF.

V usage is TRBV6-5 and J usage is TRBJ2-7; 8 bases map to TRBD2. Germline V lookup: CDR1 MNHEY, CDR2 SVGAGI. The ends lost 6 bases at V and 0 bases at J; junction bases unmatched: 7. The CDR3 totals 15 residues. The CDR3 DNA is TGTGCCAGCAGGACCGGGGGGGCGGGCTCCTACGAGCAGTACTTC. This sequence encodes CASRTGGAGSYEQYF.

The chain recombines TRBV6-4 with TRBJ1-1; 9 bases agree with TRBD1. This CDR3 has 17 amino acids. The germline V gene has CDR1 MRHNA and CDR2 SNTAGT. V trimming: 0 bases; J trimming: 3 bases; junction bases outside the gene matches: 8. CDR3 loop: CASSDSLRDRAYTEAFF. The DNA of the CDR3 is TGTGCCAGCAGTGACTCCCTCCGGGACAGGGCGTACACTGAAGCTTTCTTT.

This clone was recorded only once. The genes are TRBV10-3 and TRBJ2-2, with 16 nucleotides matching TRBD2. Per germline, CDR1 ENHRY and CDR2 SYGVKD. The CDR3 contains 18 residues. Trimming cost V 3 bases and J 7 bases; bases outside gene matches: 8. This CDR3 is CAISDPGLAGGVGGELFF. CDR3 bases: TGTGCCATCAGTGATCCGGGACTAGCGGGAGGGGTAGGCGGGGAGCTGTTTTTT.

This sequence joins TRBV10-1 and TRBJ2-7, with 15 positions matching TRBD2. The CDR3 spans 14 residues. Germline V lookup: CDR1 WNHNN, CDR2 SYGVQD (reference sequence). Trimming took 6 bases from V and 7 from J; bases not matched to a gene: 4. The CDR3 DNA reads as TGCGCCAGCAGCCCGGGACTAGCGGGAGGAGAGCAGTACTTC. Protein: CASSPGLAGGEQYF.

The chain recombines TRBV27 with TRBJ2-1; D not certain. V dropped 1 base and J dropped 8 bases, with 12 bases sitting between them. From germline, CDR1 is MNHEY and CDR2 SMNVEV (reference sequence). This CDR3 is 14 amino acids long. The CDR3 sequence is CASSLFANRDEQFF. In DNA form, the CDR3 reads TGTGCCAGCAGTTTATTCGCTAACCGCGATGAGCAGTTCTTC.

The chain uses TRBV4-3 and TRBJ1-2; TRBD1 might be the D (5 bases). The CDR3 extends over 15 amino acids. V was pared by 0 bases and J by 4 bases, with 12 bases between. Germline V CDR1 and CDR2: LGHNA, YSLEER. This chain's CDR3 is CASSQDWRTSYGYTF. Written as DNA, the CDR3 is TGCGCCAGCAGCCAAGATTGGAGGACAAGCTATGGCTACACCTTC.

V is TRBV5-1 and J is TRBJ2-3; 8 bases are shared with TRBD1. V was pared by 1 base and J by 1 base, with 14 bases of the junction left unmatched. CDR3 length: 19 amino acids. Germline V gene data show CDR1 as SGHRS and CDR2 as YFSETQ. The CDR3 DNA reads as TGCGCCAGCAGCTTGCGGGGAACAGGGGGGTCCCCAGGCACAGATACGCAGTATTTT. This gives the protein CASSLRGTGGSPGTDTQYF.

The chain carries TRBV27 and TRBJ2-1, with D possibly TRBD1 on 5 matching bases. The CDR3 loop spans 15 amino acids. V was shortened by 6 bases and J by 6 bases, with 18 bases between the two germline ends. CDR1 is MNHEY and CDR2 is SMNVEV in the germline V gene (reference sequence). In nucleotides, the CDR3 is TGTGCCAGCAGCGTAAACCTGGGGCTCTCCAATGAGCAGTTCTTC. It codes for CASSVNLGLSNEQFF.